A selection of T cell receptor beta chains follows, all from one sample in a study of Ad26.COV2.S vaccination and SARS-CoV-2 variants. Clones were read by immunoSEQ multiplex PCR, and TCRdb kept only the in-frame ones, dropping some. The sample carries about 350,000 clones, about 90% recorded once. This sample comprised peripheral blood, obtained after recovery from COVID-19. These TCRs come from a human donor who had recovered from COVID-19. Both conserved end residues are part of each CDR3. Fields, in order: D gene, clone size, V gene, J gene, CDR3 DNA, CDR3 protein. D genes are given only for firm matches. Some rows mark clone size as missing; the rest say once, few, many or name a class of expanded clone.

-	-	TRBV5-6	TRBJ1-6	TGTGCCAGCAGCTTGGTGCAGGGGAATTCACCCCTCCACTTT	CASSLVQGNSPLHF
-	-	TRBV19	TRBJ2-4	TGTGCCAGTAGTATTTCAGAGACGATAGCCAAAAACATTCAGTACTTC	CASSISETIAKNIQYF
TRBD1	few	TRBV5-4	TRBJ1-2	TGTGCCAGCAGCCTCCCATCGGAGGGGGCGCATGGCTACACCTTC	CASSLPSEGAHGYTF
TRBD1	-	TRBV7-2	TRBJ2-5	TGTGCCAGCAGCTCCGGGGACAGCTGGTACCAAGAGACCCAGTACTTC	CASSSGDSWYQETQYF
TRBD1	once	TRBV3-1/TRBV3-2	TRBJ1-2	TGTGCCAGCAGCCAAGAACAGGGGGCAGGTGGCTACACCTTC	CASSQEQGAGGYTF
-	-	TRBV27	TRBJ2-1	TGTGCCAGCAGAGACACACCAGGGGTTTCGTACAATGAGCAGTTCTTC	CASRDTPGVSYNEQFF
-	-	TRBV2	TRBJ2-2	TGTGCCAGCAGTGCCCCAGAAAACACCGGGGAGCTGTTTTTT	CASSAPENTGELFF
-	-	TRBV5-4	TRBJ1-1	TGTGCCAGCAGCACTACAGCGAACACTGAAGCTTTCTTT	CASSTTANTEAFF
-	-	TRBV19	TRBJ2-5	TGTGCCAGTAGTCCGACAGGGAGGGGTGAGACCCAGTACTTC	CASSPTGRGETQYF
-	-	TRBV19	TRBJ1-5	TGTGCCAGTAGTATTTTGACAGCCGAAAATCAGCCCCAGCATTTT	CASSILTAENQPQHF
TRBD2	-	TRBV19	TRBJ2-3	TGTGCCAGTAGTATCCGGACTAGCGGGGGGAGGGATACGCAGTATTTT	CASSIRTSGGRDTQYF
-	-	TRBV28	TRBJ1-1	TGTGCCAGCGGGGTATACACTGAAGCTTTCTTT	CASGVYTEAFF
-	-	TRBV5-1	TRBJ1-1	TGCGCCAGCAGCTCGGACCCAGGGGCGAACACTGAAGCTTTCTTT	CASSSDPGANTEAFF
-	-	TRBV7-3	TRBJ2-3	TGTGCCAGCAGCTTAACAGGGAGGACAGCTACAGATACGCAGTATTTT	CASSLTGRTATDTQYF
-	-	TRBV6-5	TRBJ2-7	TGTGCCAGCAGCGATACCAGGGGTTACACCTACGAGCAGTACTTC	CASSDTRGYTYEQYF
-	-	TRBV3-1/TRBV3-2	TRBJ2-7	TGTGCCAGCAGCCAAGCCCGGGGGACCTCCGAGCAGTACTTC	CASSQARGTSEQYF
-	-	TRBV27	TRBJ1-1	TGTGCCAGCAGTTTAAGGGGGACGGTGGCTGGGGCTTTCTTT	CASSLRGTVAGAFF
-	-	TRBV2	TRBJ1-1	TGTGCCAGCAGTGCCGGGGAGGTGAACACTGAAGCTTTCTTT	CASSAGEVNTEAFF
TRBD1	many	TRBV11-2	TRBJ1-1	TGTGCCAGCAGCTTAGGACAGGGGCGTATCACTGAAGCTTTCTTT	CASSLGQGRITEAFF
-	-	TRBV5-6	TRBJ2-7	TGTGCCAGCAGCCCCCTAAATGCCGGCCCCTACGAGCAGTACTTC	CASSPLNAGPYEQYF
TRBD1	-	TRBV5-1	TRBJ2-7	TGCGCCAGCAGCTTGGTCGCGGCAGGGGGCGAGCAGTACTTC	CASSLVAAGGEQYF
-	-	TRBV19	TRBJ1-1	TGTGCCAGTAGTATAGGGACAGACGTAAACACTGAAGCTTTCTTT	CASSIGTDVNTEAFF
-	-	TRBV27	TRBJ1-1	TGTGCCAGCAGTTTAGGGGTGACGTCCGAAGCTTTCTTT	CASSLGVTSEAFF
TRBD1	many	TRBV2	TRBJ2-7	TGTGCCAGCAGTGGTCCGAAACAGGGGAAGGGGTACGAGCAGTACTTC	CASSGPKQGKGYEQYF
-	-	TRBV27	TRBJ1-5	TGTGCCAGCAGTTTCAGTCCCTCCTCTCAGCCCCAGCATTTT	CASSFSPSSQPQHF
-	-	TRBV2	TRBJ1-1	TGTGCCAGCAGTGCGGAAGGGGACACTGAAGCTTTCTTT	CASSAEGDTEAFF
TRBD1	-	TRBV4-1	TRBJ2-3	TGCGCCAGCAGCCGGGGGGACAGGTCAAGCACAGATACGCAGTATTTT	CASSRGDRSSTDTQYF
-	-	TRBV19	TRBJ2-2	TGTGCCAGTAGTATAATGTCTCCGGACGGGAACACCGGGGAGCTGTTTTTT	CASSIMSPDGNTGELFF
-	-	TRBV19	TRBJ1-4	TGTGCCAGTAGCCTACAGGTAGCTAATGAAAAACTGTTTTTT	CASSLQVANEKLFF
-	-	TRBV7-8	TRBJ1-1	TGTGCCAGCAGCTTAGGGACTGGCACTGAAGCTTTCTTT	CASSLGTGTEAFF
-	few	TRBV6-2/TRBV6-3	TRBJ1-3	TGTGCCAGCAGTTCCAACAGGGCTGGAAACACCATATATTTT	CASSSNRAGNTIYF
-	-	TRBV27	TRBJ1-2	TGTGCCAGCAGTTCAGTTTCCTCGGGGGCCTATGGCTACACCTTC	CASSSVSSGAYGYTF
-	-	TRBV5-1	TRBJ1-5	TGCGCCAGCAGCTTGGCGGGGGCGCGCAATCAGCCCCAGCATTTT	CASSLAGARNQPQHF
TRBD2	-	TRBV9	TRBJ2-7	TGTGCCAGCAGCTCCGGGGGGGCCCCAGGGGACGAGCAGTACTTC	CASSSGGAPGDEQYF
TRBD1	-	TRBV19	TRBJ1-1	TGTGCCAGTAGTATTTTCGGACAGGGGGGGAGTACTGAAGCTTTCTTT	CASSIFGQGGSTEAFF
TRBD2	-	TRBV19	TRBJ2-4	TGTGCCAGTAATGAGCGGGGGGGCCGTGAAAACATTCAGTACTTC	CASNERGGRENIQYF
-	-	TRBV6-8	TRBJ1-4	TGTGCCAGCACACCACAGGGTAGGGGGAGTGCAACTAATGAAAAACTGTTTTTT	CASTPQGRGSATNEKLFF
-	-	TRBV6-2/TRBV6-3	TRBJ1-5	TGTGCCAGCAGTTACTCGGTACAGCCCCAGCATTTT	CASSYSVQPQHF
-	-	TRBV9	TRBJ2-3	TGTGCCAGCAGCGTGAGCGAACTCCTCACAGATACGCAGTATTTT	CASSVSELLTDTQYF
TRBD2	-	TRBV4-3	TRBJ2-1	TGCGCCAGCAGCCAAGACGCGACTAGCGCAACTAACAATGAGCAGTTCTTC	CASSQDATSATNNEQFF
-	-	TRBV19	TRBJ1-1	TGTGCCAGTAGGGGGATGGGGACGGCGAAGAACACTGAAGCTTTCTTT	CASRGMGTAKNTEAFF
-	-	TRBV7-2	TRBJ1-1	TGTGCCAGCACCCTTGAAATTTCCAGGGTCAAAATAACTGAAGCTTTCTTT	CASTLEISRVKITEAFF
-	once	TRBV29-1	TRBJ2-7	TGCAGCGCCGTGGACAGAGGTTACCCCTTCTCCTACGAGCAGTACTTC	CSAVDRGYPFSYEQYF
-	-	TRBV7-9	TRBJ2-1	TGTGCCAGCAGCGCCCTCACAGTCCTGTTCTTC	CASSALTVLFF
-	-	TRBV7-8	TRBJ2-5	TGTGCCAGCAGCTTCAGTAAAGAGACCCAGTACTTC	CASSFSKETQYF
TRBD2	-	TRBV10-3	TRBJ2-3	TGTGCCATGACTAGCGGGGGGGCCATTGGCACAGATACGCAGTATTTT	CAMTSGGAIGTDTQYF
TRBD2	-	TRBV4-3	TRBJ2-2	TGCGCCAGCAGCCAAGATCCGAGCGGGGGGGCCCACGGGGAGCTGTTTTTT	CASSQDPSGGAHGELFF
-	-	TRBV5-1	TRBJ1-4	TGCGCCAGCAGCCCTCGTGAGGGTAATGAAAAACTGTTTTTT	CASSPREGNEKLFF
-	-	TRBV4-3	TRBJ1-1	TGCGCCAGCAGCCAAGGGGGGCTTTCGGGCACTGAAGCTTTCTTT	CASSQGGLSGTEAFF
TRBD2	-	TRBV4-2	TRBJ2-5	TGTGCCAGCAGGCGACTAGCGGGGGGAGCAACACAAGAGACCCAGTACTTC	CASRRLAGGATQETQYF
TRBD1	-	TRBV5-1	TRBJ1-5	TGCGCCAGCAGCGCCGGGACAGGAGCTTATCAGCCCCAGCATTTT	CASSAGTGAYQPQHF
-	-	TRBV9	TRBJ2-2	TGTGCCAGCAGCGGGGGACATTTGGCCACCGGGGAGCTGTTTTTT	CASSGGHLATGELFF
TRBD1	-	TRBV6-1	TRBJ1-5	TGTGCCAGCAGTGCCCCCCCCGGGACAGGGGGTCAGCCCCAGCATTTT	CASSAPPGTGGQPQHF
-	-	TRBV11-2	TRBJ2-7	TGTGCCAGCAGCTTAGGGGCAGGGGAGGGCTACGAGCAGTACTTC	CASSLGAGEGYEQYF
-	once	TRBV7-8	TRBJ1-4	TGTGCCAGCAGCCCTACTGGCACACTTAATGAAAAACTGTTTTTT	CASSPTGTLNEKLFF
-	-	TRBV9	TRBJ2-5	TGTGCCAGCAGCCCTGGACCCAAGGAGACCCAGTACTTC	CASSPGPKETQYF